This T cell receptor (beta chain) was captured by sequencing in a study of cytomegalovirus exposure and HLA in healthy donors. The study's findings and limits: Per published reports, the classifier diagnosed cytomegalovirus status with high specificity and sensitivity.

In the case of this clone: Antigen: not known.

PCR primers comprised 60 Vbeta and 13 Jbeta primers. The table came from immunoSEQ multiplex PCR; TCRdb's copy has only in-frame clones and leaves some out. The sample has tens of thousands of clones. CDR1 and CDR2 from the germline V gene are LNHDA and SQIVND (reference sequence). V lost 5 bases, J lost 4 bases, and 18 bases lay in between. The CDR3 is 16 amino acids. The chain employs TRBV19 and TRBJ2-1, with D uncertain. Source material: PBMCs. This receptor was obtained from a man aged 50 or older in good health and CMV-seropositive. For the CDR3, the DNA is TGTGCCAGTAGTCCTTGGATGGCTAGAGGATACAATGAGCAGTTCTTC. This encodes CASSPWMARGYNEQFF.